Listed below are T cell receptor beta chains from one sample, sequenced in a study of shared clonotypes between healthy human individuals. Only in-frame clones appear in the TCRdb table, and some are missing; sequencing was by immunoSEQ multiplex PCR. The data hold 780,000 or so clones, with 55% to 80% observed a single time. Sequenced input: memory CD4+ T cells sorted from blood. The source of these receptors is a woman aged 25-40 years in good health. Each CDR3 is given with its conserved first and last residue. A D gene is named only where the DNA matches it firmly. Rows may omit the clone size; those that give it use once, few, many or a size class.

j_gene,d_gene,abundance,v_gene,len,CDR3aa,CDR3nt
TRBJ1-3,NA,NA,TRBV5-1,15,CASSLGDSSGNTIYF,TGCGCCAGCAGCTTGGGGGACTCCTCTGGAAACACCATATATTTT
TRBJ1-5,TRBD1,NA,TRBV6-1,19,CASSEETGGVFASNQPQHF,TGTGCCAGCAGTGAAGAGACAGGGGGCGTATTCGCCAGCAATCAGCCCCAGCATTTT
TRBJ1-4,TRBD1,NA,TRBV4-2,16,CASSIEPGQNNEKLFF,TGTGCCAGCAGCATAGAACCGGGACAGAATAATGAAAAACTGTTTTTT
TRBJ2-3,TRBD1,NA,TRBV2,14,CASSEDRTRDTQYF,TGTGCCAGCAGTGAGGACAGGACTCGAGATACGCAGTATTTT
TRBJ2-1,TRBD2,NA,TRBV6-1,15,CASCPPTSGSSEQFF,TGTGCCAGCTGTCCCCCCACTAGCGGGAGTAGTGAGCAGTTCTTC
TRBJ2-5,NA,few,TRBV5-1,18,CASSFLPISLGFGETQYF,TGCGCCAGCAGCTTCCTTCCTATATCGTTGGGATTTGGAGAGACCCAGTACTTC
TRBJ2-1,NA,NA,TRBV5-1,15,CASSRVAGLDNEQFF,TGCGCCAGCAGTCGGGTGGCGGGATTGGACAATGAGCAGTTCTTC
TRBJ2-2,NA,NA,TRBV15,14,CAISFGGTTGELFF,TGTGCCATCTCCTTCGGAGGGACCACCGGGGAGCTGTTTTTT
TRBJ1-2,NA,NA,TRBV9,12,CASSSGAHGYTF,TGTGCCAGCAGTTCCGGGGCACATGGCTACACCTTC
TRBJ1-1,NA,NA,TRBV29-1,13,CSVYNWGGTEAFF,TGCAGCGTTTACAATTGGGGAGGGACTGAAGCTTTCTTT
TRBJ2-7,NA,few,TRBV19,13,CASSINRGYEQYF,TGTGCCAGTAGTATAAATCGGGGCTACGAGCAGTACTTC